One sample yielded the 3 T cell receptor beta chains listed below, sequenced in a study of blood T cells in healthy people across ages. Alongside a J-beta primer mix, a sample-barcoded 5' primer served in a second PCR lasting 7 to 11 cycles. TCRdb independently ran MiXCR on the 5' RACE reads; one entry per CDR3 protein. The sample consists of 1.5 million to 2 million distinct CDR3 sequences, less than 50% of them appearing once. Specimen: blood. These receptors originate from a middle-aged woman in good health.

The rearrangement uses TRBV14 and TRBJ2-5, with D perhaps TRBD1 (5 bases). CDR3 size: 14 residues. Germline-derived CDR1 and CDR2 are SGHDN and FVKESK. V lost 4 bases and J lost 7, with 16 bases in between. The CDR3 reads CASSPNGRVGTQYF. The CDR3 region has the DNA TGTGCCAGCAGCCCGAACGGCAGGGTAGGGACCCAGTACTTC.

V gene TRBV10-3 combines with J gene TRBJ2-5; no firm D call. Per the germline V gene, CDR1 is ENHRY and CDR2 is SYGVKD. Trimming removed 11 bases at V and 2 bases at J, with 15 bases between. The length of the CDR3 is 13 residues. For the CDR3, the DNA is TGTGCCGTCTTCGTGGCAGCACAAGAGACCCAGTACTTC. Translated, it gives CAVFVAAQETQYF.

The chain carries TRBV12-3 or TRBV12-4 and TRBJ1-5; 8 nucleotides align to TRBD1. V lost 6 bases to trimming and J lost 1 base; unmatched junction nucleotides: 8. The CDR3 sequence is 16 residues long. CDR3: CASRGHRGFSNQPQHF. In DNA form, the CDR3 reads TGTGCCAGCAGGGGACACAGGGGGTTCAGCAATCAGCCCCAGCATTTT.